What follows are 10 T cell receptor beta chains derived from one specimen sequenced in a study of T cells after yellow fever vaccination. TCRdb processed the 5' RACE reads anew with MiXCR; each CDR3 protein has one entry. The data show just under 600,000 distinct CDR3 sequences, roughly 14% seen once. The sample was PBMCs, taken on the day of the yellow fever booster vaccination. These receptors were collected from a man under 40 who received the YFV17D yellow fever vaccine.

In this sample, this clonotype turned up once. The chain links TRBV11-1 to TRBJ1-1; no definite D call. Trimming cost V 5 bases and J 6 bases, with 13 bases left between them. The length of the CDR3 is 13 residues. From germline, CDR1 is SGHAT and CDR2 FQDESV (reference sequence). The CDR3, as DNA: TGTGCCAGCAGCGAAGTTACCGGGGCTGAAGCTTTCTTT. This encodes CASSEVTGAEAFF.

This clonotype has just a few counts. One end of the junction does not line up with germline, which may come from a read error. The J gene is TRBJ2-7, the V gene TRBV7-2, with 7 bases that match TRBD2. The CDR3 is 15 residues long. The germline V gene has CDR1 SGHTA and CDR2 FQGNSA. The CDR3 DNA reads TGTGCTAGCAGCTTAGTAGAGGCTAGCGGCTACGAGCAGTACTTC. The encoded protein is CASSLVEASGYEQYF.

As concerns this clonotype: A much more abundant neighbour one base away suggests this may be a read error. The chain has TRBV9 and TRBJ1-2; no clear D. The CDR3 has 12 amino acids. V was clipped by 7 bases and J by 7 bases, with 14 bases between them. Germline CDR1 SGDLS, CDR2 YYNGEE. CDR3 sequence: CASCAPKGGYTF. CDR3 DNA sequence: TGTGCCAGCTGCGCCCCTAAGGGTGGCTACACCTTC.

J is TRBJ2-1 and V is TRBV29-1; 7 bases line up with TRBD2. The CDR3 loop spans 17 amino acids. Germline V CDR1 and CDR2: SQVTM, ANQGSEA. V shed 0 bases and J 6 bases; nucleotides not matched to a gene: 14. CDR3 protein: CSVEDLGGSLGSNEQFF. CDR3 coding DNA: TGCAGCGTTGAAGATCTCGGCGGGAGCCTAGGTAGCAATGAGCAGTTCTTC.

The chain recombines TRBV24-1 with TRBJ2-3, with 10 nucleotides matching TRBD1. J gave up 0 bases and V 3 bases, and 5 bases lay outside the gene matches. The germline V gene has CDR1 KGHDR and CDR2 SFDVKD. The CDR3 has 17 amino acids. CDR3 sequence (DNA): TGTGCCACCAGTGATGGGGACAGGGGACATAGCACAGATACGCAGTATTTT. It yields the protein CATSDGDRGHSTDTQYF.

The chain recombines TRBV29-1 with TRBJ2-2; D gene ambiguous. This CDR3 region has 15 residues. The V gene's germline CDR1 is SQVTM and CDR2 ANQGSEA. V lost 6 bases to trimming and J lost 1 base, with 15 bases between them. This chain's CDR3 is CSVGWQDLNTGELFF. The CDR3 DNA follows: TGCAGCGTGGGCTGGCAGGACCTGAACACCGGGGAGCTGTTTTTT.

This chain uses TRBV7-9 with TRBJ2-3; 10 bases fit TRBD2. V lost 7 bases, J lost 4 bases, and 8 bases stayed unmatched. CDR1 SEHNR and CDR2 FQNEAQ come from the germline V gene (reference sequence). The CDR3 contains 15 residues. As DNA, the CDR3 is TGTGCCAGCAACCCTAGCGGGAGAGCGGCAGATACGCAGTATTTT. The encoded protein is CASNPSGRAADTQYF.

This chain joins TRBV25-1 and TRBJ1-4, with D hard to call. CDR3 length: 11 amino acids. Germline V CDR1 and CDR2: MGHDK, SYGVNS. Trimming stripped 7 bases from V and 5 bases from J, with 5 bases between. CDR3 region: CASTRNEKLFF. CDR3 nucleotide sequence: TGTGCCAGCACCAGGAATGAAAAACTGTTTTTT.

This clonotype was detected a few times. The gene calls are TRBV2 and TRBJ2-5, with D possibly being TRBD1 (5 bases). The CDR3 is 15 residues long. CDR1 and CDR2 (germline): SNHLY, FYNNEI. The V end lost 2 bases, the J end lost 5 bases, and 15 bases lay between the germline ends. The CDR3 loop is CASSELLGRRETQYF. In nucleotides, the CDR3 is TGTGCCAGCAGTGAATTGCTGGGGCGGCGGGAGACCCAGTACTTC.

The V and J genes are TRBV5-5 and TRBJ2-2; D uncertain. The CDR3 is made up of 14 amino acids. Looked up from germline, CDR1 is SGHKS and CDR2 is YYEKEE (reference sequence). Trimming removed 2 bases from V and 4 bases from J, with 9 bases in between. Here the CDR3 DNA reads TGTGCCAGCAGCTTCCTAGTGGCCACCGGGGAGCTGTTTTTT. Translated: CASSFLVATGELFF.